These 7 T cell receptor beta chains share one sample of origin, sequenced in a study of cytomegalovirus exposure and HLA in healthy donors. The PCR contained 60 Vbeta and 13 Jbeta primers. TCRdb keeps only in-frame clones here, not all; method: immunoSEQ multiplex PCR. The sample yields hundreds of thousands of clones, 70% to 85% seen once. The sequencing input was PBMCs. These receptor sequences come from a girl aged 2 to 10 in good health and CMV-seronegative.

The J gene is TRBJ1-6, the V gene TRBV27; D remains unclear. The CDR3 runs 15 residues. The V gene's germline CDR1 is MNHEY and CDR2 SMNVEV (reference sequence). Trimming took off 1 base at V and 8 bases at J, with 12 bases between the two ends. CDR3 coding DNA: TGTGCCAGCAGTTTATGGGCATCCCTGGATTCACCCCTCCACTTT. Protein product: CASSLWASLDSPLHF.

The V call is TRBV6-6, the J call TRBJ2-3; possible D gene TRBD2, 5 bases. This CDR3 has 13 amino acids. With 5 bases removed from V and 6 bases from J, the gap between germline ends came to 12 bases. Germline-derived CDR1 and CDR2 are MNHNY and SVGAGI (reference sequence). The CDR3 here is CASSGVARDTQYF. CDR3 in DNA: TGTGCCAGCAGTGGGGTAGCGAGGGATACGCAGTATTTT.

The chain is built from TRBV2 and TRBJ1-5, with 10 positions matching TRBD1. V shed 6 bases, J shed 2 bases, and the junction held 7 bases outside the gene matches. Germline CDR1 and CDR2: SNHLY and FYNNEI. The CDR3 is 16 residues long. The CDR3 coding sequence is TGTGCCAGCAGCTTTTATGGGACAGGGGGCAATCAGCCCCAGCATTTT. Its protein product is CASSFYGTGGNQPQHF.

The chain combines TRBV9 with TRBJ1-1, with 8 bases fitting TRBD1. The length of the CDR3 is 16 residues. Per germline, CDR1 SGDLS and CDR2 YYNGEE. Trimming cost V 0 bases and J 2 bases; bases outside gene matches: 6. CDR3 amino acids: CASSVGRGPKNTEAFF. The CDR3 nucleotides read TGTGCCAGCAGCGTAGGCAGGGGGCCAAAAAACACTGAAGCTTTCTTT.

The V gene is TRBV5-1, the J gene TRBJ2-5; D uncertain. Germline CDR1 SGHRS, CDR2 YFSETQ. The germline V and J ends were trimmed by 0 bases and 0 bases, with 6 bases remaining between them. CDR3 length: 14 amino acids. The CDR3 sequence is CASSLVPYQETQYF. The CDR3 coding sequence is TGCGCCAGCAGCTTGGTTCCGTACCAAGAGACCCAGTACTTC.

The rearrangement uses TRBV10-1 and TRBJ2-3; 10 bases fit TRBD2. Germline V gives CDR1 WNHNN, CDR2 SYGVQD (reference sequence). The CDR3 consists of 17 residues. V lost 5 bases, J lost 2 bases, and 10 bases stayed unmatched. Here the CDR3 reads CASSSRIAGGPTDTQYF. CDR3 DNA: TGCGCCAGCAGTTCCCGTATAGCGGGGGGACCCACAGATACGCAGTATTTT.

This clone has just a few counts. The CDR3 DNA reads TGTGCCAGCAGCCGACTGGGCTACGAGCAGTACTTC. Encoded protein: CASSRLGYEQYF. This chain uses TRBV6-6 with TRBJ2-7; D gene uncertain. V was clipped by 6 bases and J by 3 bases, with 9 bases between them. This CDR3 has 12 residues. CDR1 is MNHNY, CDR2 SVGAGI, per germline (reference sequence).